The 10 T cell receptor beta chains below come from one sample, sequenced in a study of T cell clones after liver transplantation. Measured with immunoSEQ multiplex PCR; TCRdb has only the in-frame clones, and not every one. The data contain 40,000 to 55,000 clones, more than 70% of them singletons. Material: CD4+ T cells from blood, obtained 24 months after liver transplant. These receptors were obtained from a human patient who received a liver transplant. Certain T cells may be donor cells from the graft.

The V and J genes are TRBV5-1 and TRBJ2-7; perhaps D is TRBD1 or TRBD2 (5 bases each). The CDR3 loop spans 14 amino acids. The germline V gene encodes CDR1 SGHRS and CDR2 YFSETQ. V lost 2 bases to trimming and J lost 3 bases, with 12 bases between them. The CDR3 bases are TGCGCCAGCAGCTTTAGGGACCGGAACTACGAGCAGTACTTC. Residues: CASSFRDRNYEQYF.

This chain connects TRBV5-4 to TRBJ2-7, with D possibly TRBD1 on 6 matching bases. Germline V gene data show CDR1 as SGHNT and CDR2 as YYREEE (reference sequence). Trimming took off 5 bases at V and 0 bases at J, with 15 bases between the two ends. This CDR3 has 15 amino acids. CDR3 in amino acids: CASRMDSPSSYEQYF. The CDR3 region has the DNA TGTGCCAGCAGAATGGACAGTCCGAGCTCCTACGAGCAGTACTTC. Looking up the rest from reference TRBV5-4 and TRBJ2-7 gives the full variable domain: ETGVTQSPTHLIKTRGQQVTLRCSSQSGHNTVSWYQQALGQGPQFIFQYYREEENGRGNFPPRFSGLQFPNYSSELNVNALELDDSALYLCASRMDSPSSYEQYFGPGTRLTVT.

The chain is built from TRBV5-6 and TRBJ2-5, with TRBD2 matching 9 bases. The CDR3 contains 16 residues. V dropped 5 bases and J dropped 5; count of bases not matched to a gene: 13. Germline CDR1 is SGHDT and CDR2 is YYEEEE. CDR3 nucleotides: TGTGCCAGCAGTGAGTCACCGGGACTAGCATTTGAGACCCAGTACTTC. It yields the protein CASSESPGLAFETQYF. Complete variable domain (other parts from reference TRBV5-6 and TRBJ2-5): DAGVTQSPTHLIKTRGQQVTLRCSPKSGHDTVSWYQQALGQGPQFIFQYYEEEERQRGNFPDRFSGHQFPNYSSELNVNALLLGDSALYLCASSESPGLAFETQYFGPGTRLLVL.

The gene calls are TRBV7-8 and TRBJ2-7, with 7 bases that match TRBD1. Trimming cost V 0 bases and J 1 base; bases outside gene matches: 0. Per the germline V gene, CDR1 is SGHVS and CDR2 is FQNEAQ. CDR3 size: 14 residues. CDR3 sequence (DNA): TGTGCCAGCAGCTTAGCCAGGGGGTCCTACGAGCAGTACTTC. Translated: CASSLARGSYEQYF.

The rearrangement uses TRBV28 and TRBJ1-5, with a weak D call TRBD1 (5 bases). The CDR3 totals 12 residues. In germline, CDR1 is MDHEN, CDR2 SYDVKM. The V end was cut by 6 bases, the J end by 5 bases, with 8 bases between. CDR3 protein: CASRRGHQPQHF. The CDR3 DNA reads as TGTGCCAGCAGGAGGGGCCATCAGCCCCAGCATTTT.

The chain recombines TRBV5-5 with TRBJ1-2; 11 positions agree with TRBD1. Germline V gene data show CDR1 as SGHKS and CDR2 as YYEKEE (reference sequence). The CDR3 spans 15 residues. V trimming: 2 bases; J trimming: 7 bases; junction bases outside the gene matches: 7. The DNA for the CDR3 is TGTGCCAGCAGCTTAATCGGACAGGGGGCGACTGGCTACACCTTC. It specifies CASSLIGQGATGYTF.

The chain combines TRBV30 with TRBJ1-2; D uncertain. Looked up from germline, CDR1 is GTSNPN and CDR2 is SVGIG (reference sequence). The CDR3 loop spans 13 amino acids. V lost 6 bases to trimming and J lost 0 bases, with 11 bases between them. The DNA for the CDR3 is TGTGCCTGCCCAAAGAGGTCTAACTATGGCTACACCTTC. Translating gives CACPKRSNYGYTF.

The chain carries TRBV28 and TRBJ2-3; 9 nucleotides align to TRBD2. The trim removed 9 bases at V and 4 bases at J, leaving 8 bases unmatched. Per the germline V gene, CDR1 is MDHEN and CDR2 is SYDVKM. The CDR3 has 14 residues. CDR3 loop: CARRGREGPDTQYF. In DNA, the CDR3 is TGTGCCAGAAGGGGGCGGGAGGGACCAGATACGCAGTATTTT.

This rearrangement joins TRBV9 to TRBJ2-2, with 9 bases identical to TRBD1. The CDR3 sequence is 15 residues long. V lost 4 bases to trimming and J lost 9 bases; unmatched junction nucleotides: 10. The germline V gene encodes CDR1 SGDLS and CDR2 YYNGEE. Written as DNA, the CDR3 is TGTGCCAGCAGCCAAGGGACAGGGAGCGTGCGGGAGCTGTTTTTT. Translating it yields CASSQGTGSVRELFF.

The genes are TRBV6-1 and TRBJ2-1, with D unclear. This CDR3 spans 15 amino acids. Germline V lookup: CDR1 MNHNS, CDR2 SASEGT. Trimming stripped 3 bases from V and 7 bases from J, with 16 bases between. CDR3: CASSDKLSAVNEQFF. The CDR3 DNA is TGTGCCAGCAGTGATAAACTTTCGGCAGTTAATGAGCAGTTCTTC.